One and the same sample provided the 8 T cell receptor beta chains below, sequenced in a study of control samples from healthy donors and cancer patients. TCRdb's copy holds only in-frame clones and misses some; the assay was immunoSEQ multiplex PCR. Of about 94,000 clones detected, about nine tenths appear once; the ten largest clones hold less than 4.5%. Sequenced input: blood. The receptors were gathered from a young woman in good health.

This chain links TRBV20-1 with TRBJ1-1; D remains ambiguous. This CDR3 is 15 amino acids long. From germline, CDR1 is DFQATT and CDR2 SNEGSKA (reference sequence). Trimming took off 3 bases at V and 0 bases at J, with 14 bases between the two ends. The CDR3 sequence is CSASPDWHMNTEAFF. The CDR3 coding sequence is TGCAGTGCTAGTCCTGACTGGCACATGAACACTGAAGCTTTCTTT.

The V call is TRBV18, the J call TRBJ1-1; 9 positions match TRBD1. The CDR3 runs to 15 residues. Germline CDR1 and CDR2: KGHSH and LQKENI. V was clipped by 3 bases and J by 4 bases; unmatched bases: 6. The CDR3 nucleotides are TGTGCCAGCTCACCTTTGGGACAGGGAGGCACTGAAGCTTTCTTT. It specifies CASSPLGQGGTEAFF.

This chain joins TRBV6-4 and TRBJ2-1; 9 bases map to TRBD2. Germline V gene sequence: CDR1 MRHNA, CDR2 SNTAGT. The length of the CDR3 is 14 residues. Trimming at V came to 4 bases and at J to 6 bases, leaving 4 bases not matched to a gene. The CDR3 protein is CASSGSGGSNEQFF. The CDR3 nucleotides are TGTGCCAGCAGTGGAAGCGGGGGGTCCAATGAGCAGTTCTTC.

The gene calls are TRBV11-1 and TRBJ1-4, with TRBD1 as a possible D gene (6 bases). The CDR3 contains 15 residues. Germline V CDR1 and CDR2: SGHAT, FQDESV (reference sequence). The V end lost 7 bases, the J end lost 8 bases, and 20 bases lay between the germline ends. The CDR3 coding sequence is TGTGCCAGCACAAACACTTACAGGGATGGAGAAAAACTGTTTTTT. Translating it yields CASTNTYRDGEKLFF.

The chain combines TRBV6-6 with TRBJ1-5, with D uncertain. From germline, CDR1 is MNHNY and CDR2 SVGAGI (reference sequence). V dropped 6 bases and J dropped 0 bases, with 3 bases sitting between them. The CDR3 runs 12 residues. The CDR3 nucleotides read TGTGCCAGCAGCATTAGCAATCAGCCCCAGCATTTT. Amino acid sequence: CASSISNQPQHF.

J is TRBJ2-3 and V is TRBV5-8, with D perhaps given as TRBD1 or TRBD2 (5 bases each). Germline CDR1 SGHTS, CDR2 YDEGEE. With 0 bases removed from V and 3 bases from J, the gap between germline ends came to 8 bases. The CDR3 spans 14 residues. The CDR3 DNA follows: TGTGCCAGCAGCTTGGAGAGGGGAACAGATACGCAGTATTTT. It yields the protein CASSLERGTDTQYF.

J is TRBJ2-3 and V is TRBV27; D may be TRBD2 (6 bases). V was trimmed by 5 bases and J by 0 bases, leaving 15 bases between them. CDR3 length: 16 residues. CDR1 and CDR2 (germline): MNHEY, SMNVEV (reference sequence). As DNA, the CDR3 is TGTGCCAGCAGTACTCCCCGGGGGACTAGCACAGATACGCAGTATTTT. This sequence encodes CASSTPRGTSTDTQYF.

The chain links TRBV19 to TRBJ1-1; 8 bases fit TRBD1. The germline CDR1 and CDR2 sequences are LNHDA and SQIVND (reference sequence). Losses at the gene ends were 4 bases for V and 6 bases for J; bases not matched to a gene: 7. This CDR3 contains 14 residues. The CDR3 sequence: CASSTPGQVSEAFF. In nucleotides, the CDR3 is TGTGCCAGTAGTACTCCGGGACAGGTCTCTGAAGCTTTCTTT.